The rows below give T cell receptor beta chains drawn from one sample of a study of CD4+ T cells in melanoma. Some clones are missing from TCRdb's copy, which holds only in-frame ones; the method was immunoSEQ multiplex PCR. Of around 100,000 clones detected, about 90% appear once; the ten largest clones hold about 3.3%. Sequenced: peripheral blood. These receptors all come from a human donor with melanoma. The CDR3 runs from the conserved cysteine through the conserved F or W. The D gene is left open where the match is weak. Size values are once, few and many counts, or a class for expanded clones, and some rows have none.

V gene	D gene	clone size	J gene	CDR3 DNA	CDR3 protein
TRBV27	NA	NA	TRBJ2-7	TGTGCCAGCAGTTTATTGTATCGGGGATTAGGAAACGAGCAGTACTTC	CASSLLYRGLGNEQYF
TRBV7-3	NA	NA	TRBJ1-3	TGTGCCAGCAGCCACCCCCAGGCCCTAGCATATTTT	CASSHPQALAYF
TRBV20-1	NA	NA	TRBJ2-5	TGCAGTGCTAAAAAGCAAGAGACCCAGTACTTC	CSAKKQETQYF
TRBV18	NA	NA	TRBJ1-5	TGTGCCAGCTCACCGGGCAAGGCCGATCAGCCCCAGCATTTT	CASSPGKADQPQHF
TRBV28	TRBD1	NA	TRBJ2-1	TGTGCCAGCAGTTTTATCCCGGGACAGGGGCCTTACAATGAGCAGTTCTTC	CASSFIPGQGPYNEQFF
TRBV4-2	TRBD1	NA	TRBJ2-4	TGTGCCAGCAGCCAGGACAGGGTTAACATTCAGTACTTC	CASSQDRVNIQYF
TRBV19	NA	NA	TRBJ2-3	TGTGCCAGTAGTATAGGCCGGGACTCTGGGACAGATACGCAGTATTTT	CASSIGRDSGTDTQYF
TRBV2	NA	NA	TRBJ1-4	TGTGCCAGCAATCTACGGGATAGAGAAAAACTGTTTTTT	CASNLRDREKLFF
TRBV2	NA	once	TRBJ2-5	TGTGCCAGCAGTCTCCTAGTTGGAGCGCCCGCGACCCAGTACTTC	CASSLLVGAPATQYF
TRBV5-5	TRBD2	once	TRBJ2-3	TGTGCCAGCAGCTCGCCGGGACTAGCGACAGATACGCAGTATTTT	CASSSPGLATDTQYF
TRBV19	TRBD2	NA	TRBJ2-3	TGTGCCAGTAGTATACTAGCGGCTAGCACAGATACGCAGTATTTT	CASSILAASTDTQYF
TRBV9	NA	NA	TRBJ2-5	TGTGCCAGCAGCGTAGCGACGGCGCACCAAGAGACCCAGTACTTC	CASSVATAHQETQYF
TRBV12-5	NA	NA	TRBJ2-3	TGTGCTAGTGGCCTCGGACAGACCTCTAGCACAGATACGCAGTATTTT	CASGLGQTSSTDTQYF
TRBV7-8	NA	NA	TRBJ2-1	TGTGCCAGCAGGCGGCAGATCTTTGGGAATGAGCAGTTCTTC	CASRRQIFGNEQFF
TRBV27	NA	NA	TRBJ2-7	TGTGCCAGCAGTAGTCGATGGGGGACTCGTTCCTACGAGCAGTACTTC	CASSSRWGTRSYEQYF
TRBV5-1	NA	once	TRBJ1-6	TGCGCCAGCAGCTCAACCGGGGGCAATTCACCCCTCCACTTT	CASSSTGGNSPLHF
TRBV11-2	TRBD1	once	TRBJ1-3	TGTGCCAGCAGCTTTGAGGGGGCCTCTGGAAACACCATATATTTT	CASSFEGASGNTIYF
TRBV19	TRBD1	NA	TRBJ1-1	TGTGCCAGTAGGCCTATTGACAGGGTTAACACTGAAGCTTTCTTT	CASRPIDRVNTEAFF
TRBV29-1	TRBD1	NA	TRBJ1-2	TGCAGCGTCGGACAGGATTTTTATGGCTACACCTTC	CSVGQDFYGYTF
TRBV19	TRBD1	once	TRBJ2-2	TGTGCCAGTAGTCACCACCCGGACAGGGGGACCGGGGAGCTGTTTTTT	CASSHHPDRGTGELFF
TRBV19	NA	once	TRBJ1-5	TGTGCCAGTAGTGAAGACAGGCCCCAGCCCCAGCATTTT	CASSEDRPQPQHF
TRBV7-2	TRBD2	NA	TRBJ2-7	TGTGCCAGCAGTTTAGCGGGAGGGGGCGAGCAGTACTTC	CASSLAGGGEQYF
TRBV5-1	TRBD1	NA	TRBJ1-6	TGCGCCAGCAGCTTGTCGGGACAGGCGGATTCACCCCTCCACTTT	CASSLSGQADSPLHF
TRBV6-5	TRBD1	NA	TRBJ2-7	TGTGCCAGCCAGACAGGGCCCGCCTACGAGCAGTACTTC	CASQTGPAYEQYF
TRBV15	NA	NA	TRBJ2-7	TGTGCCACCAGCAACCTGGGGGGCAGATCCTACGAGCAGTACTTC	CATSNLGGRSYEQYF
TRBV7-3	NA	NA	TRBJ2-7	TGTGCCAGCAGCTTACAAGGAGGGAGGGGGCAGAACGAGCAGTACTTC	CASSLQGGRGQNEQYF
TRBV11-2	NA	NA	TRBJ2-5	TGTGCCAGCAGCTGGGGGTACCAAGAGACCCAGTACTTC	CASSWGYQETQYF
TRBV18	NA	once	TRBJ2-3	TGTGCCAGCTCACCATACCAGGGAACACGCACAGATACGCAGTATTTT	CASSPYQGTRTDTQYF
TRBV7-8	TRBD1	NA	TRBJ2-7	TGTGCCAGCAGCTTAGCGCGGACAGGCTCCTACGAGCAGTACTTC	CASSLARTGSYEQYF
TRBV2	TRBD2	NA	TRBJ2-1	TGTGCCAGTGCGGACGGGAGGGGTAATGAGCAGTTCTTC	CASADGRGNEQFF
TRBV5-1	NA	NA	TRBJ2-3	TGCGCCAGCAGTTTACTAGGAATGTCAGATACGCAGTATTTT	CASSLLGMSDTQYF
TRBV2	NA	once	TRBJ1-2	TGTGCCAGCAGTGAATGGCAGGGAGGTATTTCGGGCTACACCTTC	CASSEWQGGISGYTF
TRBV5-1	TRBD1	few	TRBJ2-1	TGCGCCAGCAGCGACCCGGGACAGGGCGGCAATGAGCAGTTCTTC	CASSDPGQGGNEQFF
TRBV6-5	NA	NA	TRBJ1-6	TGTGCCAGCAGTTACAGGGGGAATAATTCACCCCTCCACTTT	CASSYRGNNSPLHF
TRBV7-8	NA	NA	TRBJ1-1	TGTGCCAGCAGCTTAGTTTGGGGCTGGGGCACTGAAGCTTTCTTT	CASSLVWGWGTEAFF
TRBV11-2	TRBD2	NA	TRBJ2-3	TGTGCCAGCAGGCCTTCCGGGACTAGCGGGGGGGCAGATACGCAGTATTTT	CASRPSGTSGGADTQYF
TRBV21-1	NA	NA	TRBJ1-2	TGTGCCAGCAGCAAAGAGGACCGAAAGGGGTATGGCTACACCTTC	CASSKEDRKGYGYTF
TRBV19	NA	NA	TRBJ2-3	TGTGCCAGTAGTATAGCTACTGGGGCAGATACGCAGTATTTT	CASSIATGADTQYF
TRBV15	TRBD1	NA	TRBJ1-2	TGTGCCACCAGCATGACAGGGACCTATGGCTACACCTTC	CATSMTGTYGYTF
TRBV6-6	NA	NA	TRBJ1-3	TGTGCCAGCAGCCCAGGGAGGACTGGAAACACCATATATTTT	CASSPGRTGNTIYF
TRBV10-3	TRBD1	NA	TRBJ1-4	TGTGCCAGCAGTGAGCCAGGGGGCGATGAAAAACTGTTTTTT	CASSEPGGDEKLFF
TRBV7-2	NA	once	TRBJ1-1	TGTGCCAGCAGCTTAAGGCCAGGCCAGGGAGACACTGAAGCTTTCTTT	CASSLRPGQGDTEAFF
TRBV5-1	TRBD1	NA	TRBJ2-6	TGCGCCAGCAGCCGGACAGGGGCCACCTCTGGGGCCAACGTCCTGACTTTC	CASSRTGATSGANVLTF
TRBV25-1	NA	NA	TRBJ2-5	TGTGCCAGCAGTGTCACAGCTGGGGAGACCCAGTACTTC	CASSVTAGETQYF
TRBV4-3	NA	NA	TRBJ2-3	TGCGCCAGCAGCGTTCAACTGACAGATACGCAGTATTTT	CASSVQLTDTQYF
TRBV18	TRBD1	NA	TRBJ2-7	TGTGCCAGCTCCGGGACAGGGCGAACCAGCTCCTACGAGCAGTACTTC	CASSGTGRTSSYEQYF
TRBV5-1	NA	NA	TRBJ2-7	TGCGCCAGCAGCTTGGAAGGGTCAGCCTACGAGCAGTACTTC	CASSLEGSAYEQYF
TRBV28	NA	NA	TRBJ1-5	TGTGCCAGCAGTTTTCAGGCAGGGGTGAGCAATCAGCCCCAGCATTTT	CASSFQAGVSNQPQHF
TRBV6-1	NA	NA	TRBJ2-7	TGTGCCAGCAGCTGGGGATCCTACGAGCAGTACTTC	CASSWGSYEQYF
TRBV30	NA	NA	TRBJ1-3	TGTGCCTGGAAATGTGGCCCGACCATATATTTT	CAWKCGPTIYF
TRBV6-5	NA	NA	TRBJ2-7	TGTGCCAGCAGTTACGCCAGGCCCTCCTACGAGCAGTACTTC	CASSYARPSYEQYF
TRBV6-5	TRBD2	NA	TRBJ2-5	TGTGCCAGCAGAGCTAGCGGGAGTGTTGAGACCCAGTACTTC	CASRASGSVETQYF